The 3 T cell receptor beta chains below all came from one sample that was sequenced in a study of cytomegalovirus exposure and HLA in healthy donors. The PCR made use of 60 Vbeta and 13 Jbeta primers. The assay was immunoSEQ multiplex PCR, and TCRdb's table has in-frame clones only and misses some. Across about 91,000 clones, the top ten clones capture 3% to 4% of the sample. Sequencing was performed on PBMCs. These receptors originate from a woman in her thirties in good health and CMV-seronegative.

The V and J genes are TRBV19 and TRBJ1-1, with 7 bases aligning to TRBD1. This CDR3 has 15 amino acids. The germline CDR1 and CDR2 sequences are LNHDA and SQIVND (reference sequence). The trim removed 2 bases at V and 3 bases at J, leaving 6 bases unmatched. CDR3 residues: CASSIWRDRDTEAFF. The CDR3 DNA reads as TGTGCCAGTAGTATATGGCGGGACAGAGACACTGAAGCTTTCTTT.

The chain has TRBV7-9 and TRBJ2-3; 7 nucleotides agree with TRBD2. There are 13 residues in the CDR3. The germline V gene has CDR1 SEHNR and CDR2 FQNEAQ (reference sequence). V was clipped by 5 bases and J by 4 bases; unmatched bases: 3. The CDR3 spells CASSEAGADTQYF. CDR3 coding DNA: TGTGCCAGCAGCGAGGCGGGAGCAGATACGCAGTATTTT.

The CDR3 coding sequence is TGTGCCAGCAGTTACTCCGGAGTCAATGAGCAGTTCTTC. This translates into CASSYSGVNEQFF. The chain couples TRBV6-5 to TRBJ2-1; D remains unclear. Germline-derived CDR1 and CDR2 are MNHEY and SVGAGI. CDR3 size: 13 residues. V lost 0 bases, J lost 6 bases, and 6 bases lay in between.